This T cell receptor (beta chain) was recorded in a study of cytomegalovirus exposure and HLA in healthy donors. Overall study results and limits: A list of 150 or so TCR beta chains associated with cytomegalovirus was given.

Worth noting for this clone: Its target is not known.

The CDR3 sequence is 14 residues long. Losses at the gene ends were 4 bases for V and 2 bases for J; bases not matched to a gene: 4. CDR1 and CDR2 from the germline V gene are SNHLY and FYNNEI. PCR involved 60 Vbeta and 13 Jbeta primers. Sequencing was performed with immunoSEQ multiplex PCR; in TCRdb, only in-frame clones are kept and a portion is missing. This sample has under 200,000 clones, with roughly 85% found just once. The sequence was obtained from a man under 40 in good health and CMV-seropositive. This chain links TRBV2 with TRBJ2-5; 7 nucleotides match TRBD1. Sequences were obtained from PBMCs. CDR3 coding DNA: TGTGCCAGCAGTGCCGGGACAGAACAAGAGACCCAGTACTTC. Translating gives CASSAGTEQETQYF.